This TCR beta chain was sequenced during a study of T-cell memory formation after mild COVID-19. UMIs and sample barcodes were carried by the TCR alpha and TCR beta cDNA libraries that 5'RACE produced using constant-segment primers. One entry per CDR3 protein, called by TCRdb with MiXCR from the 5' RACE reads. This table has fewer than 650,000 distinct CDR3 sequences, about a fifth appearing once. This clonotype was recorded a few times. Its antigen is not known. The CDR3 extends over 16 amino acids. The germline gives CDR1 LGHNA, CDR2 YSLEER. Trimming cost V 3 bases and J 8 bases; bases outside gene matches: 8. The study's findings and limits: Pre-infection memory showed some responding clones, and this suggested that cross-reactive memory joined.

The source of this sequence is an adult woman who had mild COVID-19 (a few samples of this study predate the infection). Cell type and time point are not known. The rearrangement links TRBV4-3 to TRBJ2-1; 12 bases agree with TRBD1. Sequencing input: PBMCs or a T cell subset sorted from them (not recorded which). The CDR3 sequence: CASSHNLGTGGDEQFF. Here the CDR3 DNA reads TGCGCCAGCAGCCATAACCTCGGGACAGGGGGCGATGAGCAGTTCTTC.